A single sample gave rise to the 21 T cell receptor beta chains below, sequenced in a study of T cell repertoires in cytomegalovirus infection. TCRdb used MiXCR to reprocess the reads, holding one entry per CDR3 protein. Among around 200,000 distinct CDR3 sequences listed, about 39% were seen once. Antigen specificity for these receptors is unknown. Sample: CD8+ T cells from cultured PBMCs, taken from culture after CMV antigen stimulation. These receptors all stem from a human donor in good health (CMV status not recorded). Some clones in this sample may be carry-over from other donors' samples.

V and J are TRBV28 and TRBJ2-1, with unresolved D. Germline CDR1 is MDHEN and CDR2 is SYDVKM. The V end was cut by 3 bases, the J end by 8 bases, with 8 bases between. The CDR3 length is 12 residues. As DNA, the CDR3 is TGTGCCAGCAGTTTTACGTGGGATGAGCAGTTCTTC. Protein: CASSFTWDEQFF. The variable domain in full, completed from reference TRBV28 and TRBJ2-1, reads DVKVTQSSRYLVKRTGEKVFLECVQDMDHENMFWYRQDPGLGLRLIYFSYDVKMKEKGDIPEGYSVSREKKERFSLILESASTNQTSMYLCASSFTWDEQFFGPGTRLTVL.

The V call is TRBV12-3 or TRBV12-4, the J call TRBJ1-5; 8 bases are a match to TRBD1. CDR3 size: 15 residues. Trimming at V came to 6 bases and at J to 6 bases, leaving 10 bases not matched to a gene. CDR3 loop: CASSSQGARTQPQHF. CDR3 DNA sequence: TGTGCCAGCAGCTCCCAGGGGGCACGCACTCAGCCCCAGCATTTT.

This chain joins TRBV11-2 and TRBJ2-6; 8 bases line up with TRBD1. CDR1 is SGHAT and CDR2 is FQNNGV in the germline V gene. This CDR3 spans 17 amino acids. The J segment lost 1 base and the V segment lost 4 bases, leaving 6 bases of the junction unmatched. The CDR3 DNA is TGTGCCAGCAGCTCACAGGGGGGAAGTTCTGGGGCCAACGTCCTGACTTTC. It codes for CASSSQGGSSGANVLTF.

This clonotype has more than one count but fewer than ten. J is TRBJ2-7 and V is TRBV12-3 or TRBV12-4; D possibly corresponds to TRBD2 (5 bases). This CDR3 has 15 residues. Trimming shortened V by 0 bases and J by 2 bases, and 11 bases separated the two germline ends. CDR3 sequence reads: CASSLARRPTYEQYF. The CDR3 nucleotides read TGTGCCAGCAGTTTAGCCCGGAGGCCGACCTACGAGCAGTACTTC.

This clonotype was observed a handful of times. CDR3 residues: CASSQQGQLTEAFF. The CDR3 DNA is TGCGCCAGCAGCCAGCAGGGACAGCTAACTGAAGCTTTCTTT. V gene TRBV4-1 combines with J gene TRBJ1-1, with 7 bases fitting TRBD1. V was clipped by 3 bases and J by 5 bases; unmatched bases: 6. This CDR3 spans 14 amino acids. Germline CDR1 is MGHRA and CDR2 is YSYEKL.

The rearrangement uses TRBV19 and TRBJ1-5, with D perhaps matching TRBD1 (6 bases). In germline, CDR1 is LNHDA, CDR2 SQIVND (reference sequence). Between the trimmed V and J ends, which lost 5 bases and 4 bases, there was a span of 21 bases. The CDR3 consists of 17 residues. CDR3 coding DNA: TGTGCCAGTAGTCCCAAAAGGCCGGGACATATGAATCAGCCCCAGCATTTT. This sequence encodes CASSPKRPGHMNQPQHF.

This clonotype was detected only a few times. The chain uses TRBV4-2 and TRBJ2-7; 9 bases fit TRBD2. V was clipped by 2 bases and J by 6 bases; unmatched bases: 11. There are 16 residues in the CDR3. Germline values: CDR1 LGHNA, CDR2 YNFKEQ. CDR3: CASSQRTGTSPGEQYF. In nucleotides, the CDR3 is TGTGCCAGCAGCCAACGTACCGGGACTAGCCCGGGCGAGCAGTACTTC.

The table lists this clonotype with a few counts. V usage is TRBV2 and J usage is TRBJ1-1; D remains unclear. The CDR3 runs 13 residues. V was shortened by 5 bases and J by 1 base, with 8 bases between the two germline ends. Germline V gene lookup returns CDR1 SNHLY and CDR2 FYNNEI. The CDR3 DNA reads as TGTGCCAGCAGTTACTACTGGAACACTGAAGCTTTCTTT. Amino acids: CASSYYWNTEAFF.

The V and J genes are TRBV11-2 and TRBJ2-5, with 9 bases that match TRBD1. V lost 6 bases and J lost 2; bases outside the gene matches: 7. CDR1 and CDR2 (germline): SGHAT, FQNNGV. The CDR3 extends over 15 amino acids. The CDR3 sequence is CASRSSGTGQETQYF. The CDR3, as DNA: TGTGCCAGCAGGTCGTCCGGGACAGGGCAAGAGACCCAGTACTTC.

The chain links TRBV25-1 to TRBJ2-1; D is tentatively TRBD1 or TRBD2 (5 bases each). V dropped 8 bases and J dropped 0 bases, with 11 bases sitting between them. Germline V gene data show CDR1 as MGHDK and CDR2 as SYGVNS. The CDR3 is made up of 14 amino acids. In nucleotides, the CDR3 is TGTGCCAGCGGGGACCGAAGCTCCTACAATGAGCAGTTCTTC. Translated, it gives CASGDRSSYNEQFF.

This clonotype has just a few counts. CDR3: CASSSSGTANTEAFF. The CDR3 region has the DNA TGTGCCAGCAGTTCCTCCGGGACAGCCAACACTGAAGCTTTCTTT. The chain recombines TRBV6-5 with TRBJ1-1; 7 bases agree with TRBD1. Germline CDR1 is MNHEY and CDR2 is SVGAGI. CDR3 length: 15 amino acids. Trimming cost V 4 bases and J 2 bases; bases outside gene matches: 7.

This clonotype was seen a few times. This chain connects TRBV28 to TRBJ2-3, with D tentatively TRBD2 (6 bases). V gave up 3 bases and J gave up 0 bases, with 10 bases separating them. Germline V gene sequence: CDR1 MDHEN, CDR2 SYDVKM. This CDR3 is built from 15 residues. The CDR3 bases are TGTGCCAGCAGTTTGGGGGGTTTCAGCACAGATACGCAGTATTTT. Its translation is CASSLGGFSTDTQYF. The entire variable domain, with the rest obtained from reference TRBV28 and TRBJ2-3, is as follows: DVKVTQSSRYLVKRTGEKVFLECVQDMDHENMFWYRQDPGLGLRLIYFSYDVKMKEKGDIPEGYSVSREKKERFSLILESASTNQTSMYLCASSLGGFSTDTQYFGPGTRLTVL.

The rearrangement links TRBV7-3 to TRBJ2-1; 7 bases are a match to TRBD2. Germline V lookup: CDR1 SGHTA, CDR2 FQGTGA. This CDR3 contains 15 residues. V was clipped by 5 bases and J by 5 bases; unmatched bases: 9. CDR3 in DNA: TGTGCCAGCAGCCCGATGGGCGGGGGTCACAATGAGCAGTTCTTC. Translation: CASSPMGGGHNEQFF.

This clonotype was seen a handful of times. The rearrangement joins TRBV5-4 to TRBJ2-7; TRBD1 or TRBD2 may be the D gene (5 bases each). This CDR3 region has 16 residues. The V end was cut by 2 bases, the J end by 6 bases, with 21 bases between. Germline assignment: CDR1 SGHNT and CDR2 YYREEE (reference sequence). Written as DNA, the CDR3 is TGTGCCAGCAGCTTCCACCGGGACGGCCTAATCAGCGAGCAGTACTTC. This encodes CASSFHRDGLISEQYF.

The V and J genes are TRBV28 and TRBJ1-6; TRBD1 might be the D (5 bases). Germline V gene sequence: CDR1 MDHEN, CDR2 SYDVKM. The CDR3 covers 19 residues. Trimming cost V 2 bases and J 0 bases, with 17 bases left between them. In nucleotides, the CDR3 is TGTGCCAGCAGTTTACCCCGCCGGGGGGGGAGCTCCTATAATTCACCCCTCCACTTT. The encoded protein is CASSLPRRGGSSYNSPLHF.

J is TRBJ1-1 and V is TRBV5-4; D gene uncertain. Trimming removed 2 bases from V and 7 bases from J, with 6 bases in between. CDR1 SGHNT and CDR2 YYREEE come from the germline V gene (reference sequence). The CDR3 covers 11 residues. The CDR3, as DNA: TGTGCCAGCAGCTTTTCAGGTGAAGCTTTCTTT. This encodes CASSFSGEAFF.

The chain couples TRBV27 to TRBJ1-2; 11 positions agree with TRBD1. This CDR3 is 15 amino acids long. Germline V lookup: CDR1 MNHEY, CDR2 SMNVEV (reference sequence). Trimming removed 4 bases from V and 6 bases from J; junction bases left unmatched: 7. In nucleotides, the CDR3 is TGTGCCAGCAGTTCCTTGGACAGGGGGCGGGATGGCTACACCTTC. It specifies CASSSLDRGRDGYTF.

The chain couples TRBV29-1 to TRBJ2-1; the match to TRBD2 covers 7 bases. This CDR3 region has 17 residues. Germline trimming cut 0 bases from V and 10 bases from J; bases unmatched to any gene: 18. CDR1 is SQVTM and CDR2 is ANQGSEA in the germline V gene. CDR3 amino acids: CSVEDRSGGSLAGEQFF. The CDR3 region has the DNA TGCAGCGTTGAAGATAGGAGTGGCGGGAGCCTGGCGGGAGAGCAGTTCTTC.

Here the CDR3 DNA reads TGTGCCAGCAGCGCGGAGGGTTTTTGGGAGCAGTACTTC. Amino acid sequence: CASSAEGFWEQYF. The V and J genes are TRBV7-9 and TRBJ2-7, with D possibly matching TRBD2 (6 bases). Deletions cut 5 bases from V and 7 bases from J, with 15 bases between. CDR3 size: 13 residues. CDR1 SEHNR and CDR2 FQNEAQ come from the germline V gene (reference sequence).

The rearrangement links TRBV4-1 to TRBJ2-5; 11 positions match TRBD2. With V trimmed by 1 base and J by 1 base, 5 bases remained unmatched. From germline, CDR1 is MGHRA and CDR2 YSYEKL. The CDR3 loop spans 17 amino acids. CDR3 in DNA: TGCGCCAGCAGCCAAGGAGCGGGACTAGCGGCCCAAGAGACCCAGTACTTC. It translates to CASSQGAGLAAQETQYF.

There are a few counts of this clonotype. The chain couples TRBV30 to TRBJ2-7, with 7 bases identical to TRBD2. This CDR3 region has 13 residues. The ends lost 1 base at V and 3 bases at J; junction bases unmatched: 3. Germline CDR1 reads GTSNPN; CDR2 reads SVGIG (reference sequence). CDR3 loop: CAWSDGGSYEQYF. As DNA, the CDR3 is TGTGCCTGGAGTGATGGCGGGAGCTACGAGCAGTACTTC.